Below are 11 T cell receptor beta chains sequenced from a single sample in a study of CD8 T cells in ankylosing spondylitis. General study results and limits: A motif in TCR beta, a set of under ten highly homologous variants, appeared characteristic of ankylosing spondylitis blood.

These receptors have no known antigen. TCRdb called the 5' RACE reads again in MiXCR, with one record for every CDR3 protein. This sample has 700,000 to 850,000 distinct CDR3 sequences, with about 12% found just once. Sequenced sample: blood, either unsorted or a sorted T cell fraction (not recorded which). The receptor source for this set is a male donor with ankylosing spondylitis.

This clonotype was counted at least ten times. The chain uses TRBV15 and TRBJ1-5; 9 nucleotides agree with TRBD1. Germline assignment: CDR1 LNHNV and CDR2 YYDKDF (reference sequence). V shed 1 base and J 6 bases; nucleotides not matched to a gene: 7. The CDR3 length is 16 residues. This chain's CDR3 is CATSRGLTGGSQPQHF. In nucleotides, the CDR3 is TGTGCCACCAGCAGAGGTCTGACAGGGGGAAGTCAGCCCCAGCATTTT.

This chain uses TRBV12-3 or TRBV12-4 with TRBJ2-3; tentatively, D is TRBD2 (7 bases). V dropped 7 bases and J dropped 6 bases, with 20 bases sitting between them. The CDR3 loop spans 15 amino acids. CDR3 sequence: CASIRREGGADTQYF. The DNA for the CDR3 is TGTGCCAGCATTCGGAGAGAAGGGGGGGCTGATACGCAGTATTTT.

This clonotype appeared many times. The rearrangement uses TRBV27 and TRBJ1-1; D call uncertain. The CDR3 contains 14 residues. Germline V CDR1 and CDR2: MNHEY, SMNVEV (reference sequence). The germline V and J ends were trimmed by 6 bases and 5 bases, with 16 bases remaining between them. CDR3 nucleotides: TGTGCCAGCAGCCCTGCCCCGGGCGGTACTGAAGCTTTCTTT. Translating it yields CASSPAPGGTEAFF.

The rearrangement joins TRBV6-5 to TRBJ2-3; 11 bases line up with TRBD2. Trimming cost V 2 bases and J 3 bases; bases outside gene matches: 10. From germline, CDR1 is MNHEY and CDR2 SVGAGI. CDR3 size: 18 residues. CDR3 coding DNA: TGTGCCAGCAGTTACCTGGCTAGCGGGGGGCCAAAGACAGATACGCAGTATTTT. Protein: CASSYLASGGPKTDTQYF.

The chain recombines TRBV28 with TRBJ2-7; 8 positions match TRBD2. The V gene end was trimmed by 3 bases and the J gene end by 7 bases; junction bases not matched to a gene: 17. Germline V CDR1 and CDR2: MDHEN, SYDVKM. The CDR3 runs to 17 residues. The CDR3 reads CASSLVREGGLVGEQYF. The DNA of the CDR3 is TGTGCCAGCAGTTTGGTCAGGGAAGGGGGACTAGTTGGGGAGCAGTACTTC.

J is TRBJ2-7 and V is TRBV5-1; D may match TRBD1 or TRBD2 (5 bases each). The CDR3 length is 15 residues. Trimming stripped 4 bases from V and 1 base from J, with 15 bases between. Germline CDR1 is SGHRS and CDR2 is YFSETQ. The CDR3 protein is CASSPSARGSYEQYF. The CDR3 nucleotides read TGCGCCAGCAGCCCGTCGGCGAGGGGATCCTACGAGCAGTACTTC. Drawing the rest from reference TRBV5-1 and TRBJ2-7, the complete variable domain is KAGVTQTPRYLIKTRGQQVTLSCSPISGHRSVSWYQQTPGQGLQFLFEYFSETQRNKGNFPGRFSGRQFSNSRSEMNVSTLELGDSALYLCASSPSARGSYEQYFGPGTRLTVT.

The chain joins TRBV29-1 to TRBJ2-1; 8 bases are shared with TRBD1. Germline V CDR1 and CDR2: SQVTM, ANQGSEA. The CDR3 totals 13 residues. V was clipped by 8 bases and J by 6 bases; unmatched bases: 9. CDR3 sequence: CSLIGQGRNEQFF. The DNA of the CDR3 is TGCAGCCTAATCGGACAGGGACGCAATGAGCAGTTCTTC.

This clonotype occurred many times. The V gene is TRBV12-3 or TRBV12-4, the J gene TRBJ2-3, with 8 bases lining up with TRBD2. Unmatched junction bases numbered 8, after V lost 6 bases and J lost 0 bases. The CDR3 length is 16 residues. CDR3 sequence: CASRYRGGLSTDTQYF. The CDR3 nucleotides are TGTGCCAGCAGATACCGCGGGGGGCTCAGCACAGATACGCAGTATTTT.

This clonotype was recorded many times. The rearrangement uses TRBV12-3 or TRBV12-4 and TRBJ1-2; D not certain. Trimming pared 4 bases from V and 4 bases from J, leaving 13 bases between. This CDR3 contains 14 residues. The CDR3 protein is CASSYDRYIYGYTF. The DNA of the CDR3 is TGTGCCAGCAGTTACGACCGATACATCTATGGCTACACCTTC.

The gene calls are TRBV20-1 and TRBJ1-2; D is perhaps TRBD1 (5 bases). There are 14 residues in the CDR3. The V gene lost 1 base and the J gene lost 7 bases, with 16 bases spanning the gap. In germline, CDR1 is DFQATT, CDR2 SNEGSKA (reference sequence). The CDR3 region has the DNA TGCAGTGCTAGAGTATACAGGTCCTTCGGTGGCTACACCTTC. It translates to CSARVYRSFGGYTF.

This clonotype was observed a few times. The rearrangement uses TRBV12-3 or TRBV12-4 and TRBJ1-5, with D tentatively TRBD1 (5 bases). The CDR3 runs to 14 residues. Trimming left V 6 bases short and J 2 bases short, with 11 bases between. CDR3 nucleotides: TGTGCCAGCAGGTTCTCCAGGGGCAATCAGCCCCAGCATTTT. Translation: CASRFSRGNQPQHF.